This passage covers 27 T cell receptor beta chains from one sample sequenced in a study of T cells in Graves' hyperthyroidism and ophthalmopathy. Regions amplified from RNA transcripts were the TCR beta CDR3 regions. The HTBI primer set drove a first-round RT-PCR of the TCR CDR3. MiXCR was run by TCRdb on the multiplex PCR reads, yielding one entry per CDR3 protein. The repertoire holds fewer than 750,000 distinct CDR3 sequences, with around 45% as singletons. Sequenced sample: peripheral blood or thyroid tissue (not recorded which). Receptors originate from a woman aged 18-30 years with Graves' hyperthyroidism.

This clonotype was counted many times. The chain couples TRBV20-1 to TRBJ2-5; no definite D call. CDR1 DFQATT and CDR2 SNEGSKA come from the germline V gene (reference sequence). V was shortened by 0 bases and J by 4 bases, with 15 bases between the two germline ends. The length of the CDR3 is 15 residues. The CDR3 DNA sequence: TGCAGTGCTAGAGAGATGGTGTGGGAACTAGAGACCCAGTACTTC. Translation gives CSAREMVWELETQYF.

CDR3 region: CAISPGLAGAETQYF. In DNA, the CDR3 is TGTGCCATCAGCCCCGGACTAGCGGGAGCAGAGACCCAGTACTTC. The chain combines TRBV10-3 with TRBJ2-5, with TRBD2 matching 13 bases. Germline CDR1 ENHRY, CDR2 SYGVKD. The CDR3 loop spans 15 amino acids. J was trimmed by 4 bases and V by 6 bases; bases with no gene match: 5.

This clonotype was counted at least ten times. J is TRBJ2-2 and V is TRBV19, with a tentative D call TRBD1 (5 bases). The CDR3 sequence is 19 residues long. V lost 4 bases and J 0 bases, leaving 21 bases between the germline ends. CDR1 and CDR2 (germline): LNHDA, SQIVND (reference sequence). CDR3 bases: TGTGCCAGTAGTAAGGACATCATGACGTACAACACGAACACCGGGGAGCTGTTTTTT. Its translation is CASSKDIMTYNTNTGELFF.

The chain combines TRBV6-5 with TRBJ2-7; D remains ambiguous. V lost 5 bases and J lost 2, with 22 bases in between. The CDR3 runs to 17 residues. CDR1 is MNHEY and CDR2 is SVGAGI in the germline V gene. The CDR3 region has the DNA TGTGCCAGCAGTCGAACAAGGAACAGAGTGGCGCCCTACGAGCAGTACTTC. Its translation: CASSRTRNRVAPYEQYF.

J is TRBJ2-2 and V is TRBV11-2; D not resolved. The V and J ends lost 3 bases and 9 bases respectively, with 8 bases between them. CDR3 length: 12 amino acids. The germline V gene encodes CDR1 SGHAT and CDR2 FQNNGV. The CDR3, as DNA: TGTGCCAGCAGCTTTGGCCCGCGGGAGCTGTTTTTT. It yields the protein CASSFGPRELFF.

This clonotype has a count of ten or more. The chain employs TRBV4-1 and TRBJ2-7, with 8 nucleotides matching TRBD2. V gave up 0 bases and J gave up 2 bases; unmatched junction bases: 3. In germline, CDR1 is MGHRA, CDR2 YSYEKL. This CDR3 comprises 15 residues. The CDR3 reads CASSQESGRPYEQYF. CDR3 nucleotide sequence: TGCGCCAGCAGCCAAGAAAGCGGGAGACCCTACGAGCAGTACTTC.

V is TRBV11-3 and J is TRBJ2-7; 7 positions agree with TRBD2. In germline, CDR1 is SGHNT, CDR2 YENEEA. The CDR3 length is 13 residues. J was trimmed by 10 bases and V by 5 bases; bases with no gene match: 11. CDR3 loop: CASSVRDGRPQYF. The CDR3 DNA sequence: TGTGCCAGCAGCGTCCGGGACGGGAGGCCCCAGTACTTC.

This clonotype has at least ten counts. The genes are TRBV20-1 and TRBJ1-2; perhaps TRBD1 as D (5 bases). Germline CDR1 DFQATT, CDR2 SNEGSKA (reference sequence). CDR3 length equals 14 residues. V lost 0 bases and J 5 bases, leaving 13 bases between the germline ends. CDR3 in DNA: TGCAGTGCTAGAGATCGTAAAGGGGCTTATGGCTACACCTTC. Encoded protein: CSARDRKGAYGYTF.

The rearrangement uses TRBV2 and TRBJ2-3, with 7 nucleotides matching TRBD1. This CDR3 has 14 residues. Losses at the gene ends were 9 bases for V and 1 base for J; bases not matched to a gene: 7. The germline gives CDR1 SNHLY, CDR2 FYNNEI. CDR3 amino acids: CASLRQGGTDTQYF. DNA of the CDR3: TGTGCCAGTCTAAGACAGGGAGGCACAGATACGCAGTATTTT. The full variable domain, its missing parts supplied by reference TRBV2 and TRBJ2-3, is EPEVTQTPSHQVTQMGQEVILRCVPISNHLYFYWYRQILGQKVEFLVSFYNNEISEKSEIFDDQFSVERPDGSNFTLKIRSTKLEDSAMYFCASLRQGGTDTQYFGPGTRLTVL.

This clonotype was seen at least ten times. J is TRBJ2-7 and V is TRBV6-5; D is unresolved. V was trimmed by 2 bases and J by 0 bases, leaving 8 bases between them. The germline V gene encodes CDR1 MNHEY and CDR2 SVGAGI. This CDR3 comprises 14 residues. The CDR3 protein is CASSYGPTSYEQYF. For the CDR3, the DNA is TGTGCCAGCAGTTACGGGCCGACCTCCTACGAGCAGTACTTC.

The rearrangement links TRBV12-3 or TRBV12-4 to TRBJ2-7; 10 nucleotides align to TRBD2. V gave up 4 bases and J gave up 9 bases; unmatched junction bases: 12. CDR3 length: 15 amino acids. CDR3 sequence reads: CASSYSSGSVEVQYF. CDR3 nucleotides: TGTGCCAGCAGTTACTCTAGCGGGAGTGTCGAGGTGCAGTACTTC.

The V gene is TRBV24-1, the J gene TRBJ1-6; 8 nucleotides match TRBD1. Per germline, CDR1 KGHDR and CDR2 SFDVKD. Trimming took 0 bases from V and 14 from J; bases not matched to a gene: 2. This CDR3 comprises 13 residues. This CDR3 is CATSDLGQGTLHF. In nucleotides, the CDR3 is TGTGCCACCAGTGATTTGGGACAGGGAACCCTCCACTTT.

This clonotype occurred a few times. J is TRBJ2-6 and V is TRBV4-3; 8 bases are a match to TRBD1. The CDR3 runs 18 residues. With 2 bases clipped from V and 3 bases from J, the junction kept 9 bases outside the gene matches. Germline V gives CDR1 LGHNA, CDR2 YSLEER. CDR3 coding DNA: TGCGCCAGCAGCCAACCCCGGGACAGGTATTTTGGGGCCAACGTCCTGACTTTC. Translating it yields CASSQPRDRYFGANVLTF.

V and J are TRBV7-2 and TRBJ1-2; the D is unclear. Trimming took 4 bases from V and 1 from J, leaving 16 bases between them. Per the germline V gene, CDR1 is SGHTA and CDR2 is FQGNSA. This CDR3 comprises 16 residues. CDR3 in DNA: TGTGCCAGCAGCTCCAAATTCACAGCTTTTAACTATGGCTACACCTTC. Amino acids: CASSSKFTAFNYGYTF.

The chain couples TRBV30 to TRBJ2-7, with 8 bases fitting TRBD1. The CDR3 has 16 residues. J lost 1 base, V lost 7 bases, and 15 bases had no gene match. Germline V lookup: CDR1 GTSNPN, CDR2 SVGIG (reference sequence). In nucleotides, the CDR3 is TGTGCCTTCTGGACAGGGACGTTCCCTAGTTCCTACGAGCAGTACTTC. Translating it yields CAFWTGTFPSSYEQYF.

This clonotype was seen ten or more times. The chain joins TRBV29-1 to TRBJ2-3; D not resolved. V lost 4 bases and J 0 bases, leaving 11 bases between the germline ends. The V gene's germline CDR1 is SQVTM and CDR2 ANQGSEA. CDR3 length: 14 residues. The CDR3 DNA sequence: TGCAGCGTTGTCGGGCAGGCCAGCACAGATACGCAGTATTTT. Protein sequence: CSVVGQASTDTQYF.

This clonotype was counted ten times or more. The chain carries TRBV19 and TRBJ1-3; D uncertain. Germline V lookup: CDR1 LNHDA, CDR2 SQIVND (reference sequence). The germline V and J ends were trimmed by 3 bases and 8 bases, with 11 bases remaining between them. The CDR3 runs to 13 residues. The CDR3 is CASSIPGSDTIYF. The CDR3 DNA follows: TGTGCCAGTAGTATCCCCGGGAGCGACACCATATATTTT.

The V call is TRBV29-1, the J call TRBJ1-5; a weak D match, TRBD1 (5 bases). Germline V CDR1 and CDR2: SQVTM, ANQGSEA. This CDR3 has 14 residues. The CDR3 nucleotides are TGCAGTCCCCGGGACCAATATAGCAATCAGCCCCAGCATTTT. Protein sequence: CSPRDQYSNQPQHF.

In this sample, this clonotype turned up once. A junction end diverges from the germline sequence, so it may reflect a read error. CDR3 protein: CASIPLGAETQYF. CDR3 DNA sequence: TGTGCTAGCATCCCGTTGGGGGCCGAGACCCAGTACTTC. V is TRBV7-7 and J is TRBJ2-5; maybe TRBD1 (6 bases). CDR3 size: 13 residues. CDR1 is SSHAT and CDR2 is FNYEAQ in the germline V gene (reference sequence).

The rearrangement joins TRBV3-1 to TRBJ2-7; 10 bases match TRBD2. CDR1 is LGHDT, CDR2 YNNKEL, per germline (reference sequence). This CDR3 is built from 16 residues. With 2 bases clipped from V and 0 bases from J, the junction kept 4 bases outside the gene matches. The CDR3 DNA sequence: TGTGCCAGCAGCCAACCTAGCGGGAGAACCTCCTACGAGCAGTACTTC. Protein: CASSQPSGRTSYEQYF.

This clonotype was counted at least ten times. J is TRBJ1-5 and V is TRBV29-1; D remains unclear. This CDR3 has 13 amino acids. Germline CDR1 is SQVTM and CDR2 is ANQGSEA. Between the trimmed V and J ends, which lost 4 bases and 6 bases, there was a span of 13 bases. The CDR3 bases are TGCAGCGTTGTTCTCCGGGTAGGTCAGCCCCAGCATTTT. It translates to CSVVLRVGQPQHF.

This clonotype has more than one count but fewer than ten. DNA of the CDR3: TGCGCCAGCAGCTTGGCGGGACAGGCCCGAGGGGAGACCCAGTACTTC. Its protein is CASSLAGQARGETQYF. The chain joins TRBV5-1 to TRBJ2-5; 8 bases fit TRBD1. The trim removed 0 bases at V and 5 bases at J, leaving 9 bases unmatched. Germline V gene data show CDR1 as SGHRS and CDR2 as YFSETQ. CDR3 length: 16 amino acids.

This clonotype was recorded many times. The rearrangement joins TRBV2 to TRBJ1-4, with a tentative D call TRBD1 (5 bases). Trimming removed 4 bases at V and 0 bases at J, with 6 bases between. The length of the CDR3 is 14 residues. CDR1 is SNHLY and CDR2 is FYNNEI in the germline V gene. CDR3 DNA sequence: TGTGCCAGCAGTGTCAGGGCAACTAATGAAAAACTGTTTTTT. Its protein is CASSVRATNEKLFF.

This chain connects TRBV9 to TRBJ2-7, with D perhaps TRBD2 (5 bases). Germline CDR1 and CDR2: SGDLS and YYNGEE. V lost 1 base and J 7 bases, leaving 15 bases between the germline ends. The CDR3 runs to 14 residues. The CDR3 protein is CASSVTLGRNEQYF. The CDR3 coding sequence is TGTGCCAGCAGCGTAACACTAGGAAGGAATGAGCAGTACTTC.

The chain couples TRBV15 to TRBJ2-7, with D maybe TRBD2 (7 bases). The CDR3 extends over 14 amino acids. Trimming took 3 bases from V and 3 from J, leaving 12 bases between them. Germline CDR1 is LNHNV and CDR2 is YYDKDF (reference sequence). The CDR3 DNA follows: TGTGCCACCAGCAGCCAAGGGGGGGTCTACGAGCAGTACTTC. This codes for CATSSQGGVYEQYF.

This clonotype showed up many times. CDR3 sequence reads: CASSLEVVKETQYF. Here the CDR3 DNA reads TGTGCCAGCAGTTTAGAGGTAGTCAAAGAGACCCAGTACTTC. The rearrangement joins TRBV12-3 or TRBV12-4 to TRBJ2-5; D is uncertain. V lost 1 base and J lost 3, with 9 bases in between. There are 14 residues in the CDR3.

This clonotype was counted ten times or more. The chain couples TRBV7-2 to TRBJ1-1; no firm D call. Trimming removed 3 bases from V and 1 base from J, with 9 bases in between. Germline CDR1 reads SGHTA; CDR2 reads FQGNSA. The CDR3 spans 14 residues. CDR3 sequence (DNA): TGTGCCAGCAGCTTTGGCTTCGGGAACACTGAAGCTTTCTTT. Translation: CASSFGFGNTEAFF.